This TCR beta chain was identified in a study of blood T cell repertoires in COVID-19. Background on the study: Material from acute and convalescent COVID-19 was sourced from the United States, Italy and Spain. Sources were T cells, B-cell-depleted T cells, or PBMCs; the material itself was cDNA or gDNA.

The V end lost 0 bases, the J end lost 6 bases, and 12 bases lay between the germline ends. Per germline, CDR1 SGHRS and CDR2 YFSETQ. The CDR3 has 14 amino acids. Original handling: Amplification with reference gene primers provided the estimates of nucleated cell counts. TCRdb's table, derived via immunoSEQ multiplex PCR, lists solely in-frame clones and lacks some. The V and J calls and clone size were taken over from that table, and D and trimming were inferred from the DNA. The table records fewer than 200,000 clones, more than 70% of them present only once. The clonotype originates from a woman aged 55-69 years with acute or convalescent COVID-19. Source material: peripheral blood. V is TRBV5-1 and J is TRBJ1-1, with a possible D match to TRBD1 (5 bases). The CDR3 DNA follows: TGCGCCAGCAGCTTGGAAGCCAGGGTTTCTGAAGCTTTCTTT. Translation gives CASSLEARVSEAFF.